This T cell receptor beta chain appears in the sequencing data of a study of T cell responses to AZD1222 COVID-19 vaccine. As for the study in general: The study pooled second doses at about 4 or about 12 weeks. Study-wide results and limits: Sampling that yielded the repertoires occurred only after the peak T cell response. Nearly half of spike-specific TCRs reportedly target unmutated variant regions. Just five to seven people given AZD1222 tested seropositive at baseline.

Some clones are missing from TCRdb's copy, which holds only in-frame ones; the method was immunoSEQ multiplex PCR. Of under 200,000 clones in the sample, about 94% were seen once. This CDR3 has 16 residues. From germline, CDR1 is LNHDA and CDR2 SQIVND (reference sequence). Trimming took off 2 bases at V and 1 base at J, with 12 bases between the two ends. About this clone: The antigen is undetermined.

The specimen was peripheral blood, collected on day 0 of AZD1222 vaccination. This chain links TRBV19 with TRBJ2-1; D gene ambiguous. This receptor was identified in an adult in good health. CDR3 in amino acids: CASSIPLGISYNEQFF. The DNA of the CDR3 is TGTGCCAGTAGTATACCGCTGGGGATATCCTACAATGAGCAGTTCTTC.